The rows below give T cell receptor beta chains drawn from one sample of a study of blood T cell repertoires in COVID-19. TCRdb keeps only in-frame clones here, not all; method: immunoSEQ multiplex PCR. The data hold under 300,000 clones, with more than 60% observed a single time. Sequencing was done on a sample of peripheral blood. The origin of the receptors is a middle-aged woman with active or convalescent COVID-19. Each CDR3 is given with its conserved first and last residue.

J,length,V,CDR3
TRBJ2-5,14,TRBV13,CASSLGRGQETQYF
TRBJ1-5,16,TRBV9,CASSVGTGQEGQPQHF
TRBJ2-3,15,TRBV25-1,CASRAGTYSTDTQYF
TRBJ2-1,15,TRBV6-5,CASRDREISYNEQFF
TRBJ1-6,14,TRBV2,CASRWTGFDSPLHF
TRBJ2-3,13,TRBV5-4,CASTPQGRDTQYF
TRBJ1-2,14,TRBV6-4,CASSDRGQGGGYTF
TRBJ2-7,14,TRBV4-1,CASSWKSSGYEQYF
TRBJ2-2,13,TRBV12-3/TRBV12-4,CASSPKDTGELFF
TRBJ1-1,15,TRBV20-1,CSASAAGTPNTEAFF
TRBJ2-1,15,TRBV5-1,CASSLSGGAKNEQFF
TRBJ1-3,16,TRBV7-9,CASSSRDRGPGNTIYF
TRBJ2-3,16,TRBV5-5,CASSQGGQGPTDTQYF
TRBJ2-2,17,TRBV9,CASSVGAGGPDTGELFF
TRBJ1-1,15,TRBV29-1,CSAQIEPGRWTEAFF
TRBJ2-1,16,TRBV19,CASSLSSGGPYNEQFF
TRBJ2-5,15,TRBV7-9,CASSWVAGAGETQYF
TRBJ1-5,17,TRBV2,CASSSYTGAVSNQPQHF
TRBJ1-1,16,TRBV27,CASSFTPGGLNTEAFF
TRBJ1-2,14,TRBV7-8,CASSSGTTGHGYTF
TRBJ2-7,15,TRBV5-1,CASSLGGGLSYEQYF
TRBJ1-2,13,TRBV30,CAWSSGLFYGYTF
TRBJ2-2,13,TRBV11-1,CASSRGWTGELFF
TRBJ1-2,17,TRBV3-1/TRBV3-2,CASSQDLSTGGRYGYTF
TRBJ1-5,16,TRBV4-1,CASSPTTGPPNQPQHF
TRBJ1-1,14,TRBV29-1,CSVGGDRGNTEAFF
TRBJ1-1,14,TRBV5-4,CASSIDRGNTEAFF
TRBJ1-1,17,TRBV3-1/TRBV3-2,CASSPRRGSSMNTEAFF
TRBJ2-5,13,TRBV19,CASSSQGAETQYF
TRBJ2-1,15,TRBV9,CASSEHAGGSNEQFF
TRBJ2-6,18,TRBV4-1,CASSQVLKQGAWANVLTF
TRBJ2-2,13,TRBV7-6,CASSRQGRGELFF
TRBJ2-3,15,TRBV6-5,CAASGRGARTDTQYF
TRBJ1-3,16,TRBV5-1,CASRGTGDPSGNTIYF
TRBJ2-1,15,TRBV6-1,CASSERAGDYNEQFF
TRBJ1-1,15,TRBV11-2,CASSLVPGLDTEAFF
TRBJ1-2,15,TRBV5-1,CASSLGGPGDYGYTF
TRBJ1-2,12,TRBV4-1,CASSPSGYGYTF
TRBJ1-3,14,TRBV21-1,CASSGDLAGNTIYF
TRBJ2-3,13,TRBV27,CASSFPSSDTQYF
TRBJ2-3,16,TRBV9,CASSVYHRVGADTQYF
TRBJ1-4,13,TRBV3-1/TRBV3-2,CASSQASEGILFF
TRBJ2-5,14,TRBV7-3,CASSSSGEQETQYF
TRBJ2-3,14,TRBV7-3,CASSLSGATDTQYF
TRBJ2-3,15,TRBV10-3,CAISDFRGSTDTQYF
TRBJ1-5,14,TRBV2,CASRSYSSNQPQHF
TRBJ2-7,15,TRBV3-1/TRBV3-2,CASSQEGPMAGDKYF
TRBJ1-2,17,TRBV7-8,CASSLASPGTGGKGYTF
TRBJ1-5,13,TRBV7-9,CASSLARDQPQHF
TRBJ2-2,19,TRBV5-7,CASSYWGSPWDINTGELFF